Listed here are 7 T cell receptor beta chains from one sample, sequenced in a study of prognosis after radiotherapy for stage I lung cancer (dated by TCRdb to the early 2020s). The data were produced on an Illumina HiSeq 3000. Two rounds of multiplex PCR were performed to amplify the TCR beta CDR3 region from genomic DNA. In the first PCR round, primers specific to each TRBV and TRBJ gene were used, and the primer sequences were filed in Chinese patent CN105087789A. TCRdb ran its own pipeline on the public reads, namely fastp trimming at Q25 and MiXCR clone calling, and kept in-frame beta chains. Each CDR3 protein appears once, grouped with its most common genes and DNA. The sample includes under 20,000 distinct CDR3 sequences, with about 50% observed a single time. In total, the top ten clones hold approximately 29% of the sample. The specimen was PBMCs, collected before or after stereotactic body radiation therapy (not recorded which). These receptor sequences come from a donor at least 50 years old with non-small cell lung cancer.

This clonotype was detected many times. The chain links TRBV28 to TRBJ1-4; 9 bases align to TRBD1. The V gene's germline CDR1 is MDHEN and CDR2 SYDVKM. With 2 bases clipped from V and 9 bases from J, the junction kept 1 base outside the gene matches. The CDR3 contains 13 residues. For the CDR3, the DNA is TGTGCCAGCAGTTTAGGACAGGGGAAAAAACTGTTTTTT. Translating gives CASSLGQGKKLFF.

This clonotype was seen many times. The CDR3 nucleotides read TGTGCCTGGCTGGGTGGGGGTGAAAAACTGTTTTTT. It is translated as CAWLGGGEKLFF. The rearrangement uses TRBV30 and TRBJ1-4; possible D gene TRBD1, 5 bases. The CDR3 consists of 12 residues. The V end was cut by 5 bases, the J end by 7 bases, with 11 bases between. Looked up from germline, CDR1 is GTSNPN and CDR2 is SVGIG (reference sequence).

This clonotype was counted at least ten times. This chain connects TRBV5-6 to TRBJ1-1, with D possibly TRBD1 on 5 matching bases. From germline, CDR1 is SGHDT and CDR2 YYEEEE. The CDR3 consists of 14 residues. V lost 4 bases to trimming and J lost 1 base, with 11 bases between them. Here the CDR3 DNA reads TGTGCCAGCAGCAAGGGACTGACGAACACTGAAGCTTTCTTT. Translated: CASSKGLTNTEAFF.

The gene calls are TRBV28 and TRBJ2-5; the match to TRBD2 covers 7 bases. The germline CDR1 and CDR2 sequences are MDHEN and SYDVKM. Germline trimming cut 3 bases from V and 5 bases from J; bases unmatched to any gene: 9. This CDR3 comprises 15 residues. The CDR3 DNA reads TGTGCCAGCAGTTTCGGGGGGTCGGTGGGTGAGACCCAGTACTTC. This translates into CASSFGGSVGETQYF.

In regard to this clonotype: At one boundary the junction diverges from the germline segment, which might be a read error. The J gene is TRBJ2-2, the V gene TRBV7-2; 7 bases map to TRBD1. CDR1 is SGHTA, CDR2 FQGNSA, per germline. This CDR3 spans 14 amino acids. The CDR3 here is CASSFTGTAGELFF. The CDR3 DNA follows: TGTGCCAGCAGCTTTACCGGGACAGCCGGTGAGCTGTTTTTT.

This rearrangement joins TRBV12-3 or TRBV12-4 to TRBJ2-7; the D gene is possibly TRBD1 (5 bases). Trimming cost V 6 bases and J 9 bases, with 12 bases left between them. The CDR3 consists of 11 residues. The CDR3 nucleotides are TGTGCCAGCAGACGTACAGACAGGCAGTACTTC. Its protein product is CASRRTDRQYF.

This clonotype occurred many times. V usage is TRBV2 and J usage is TRBJ2-2; no firm D call. The CDR3 covers 14 residues. Trimming removed 3 bases at V and 6 bases at J, with 11 bases between. Germline lookup yields CDR1 SNHLY and CDR2 FYNNEI. The CDR3 reads CASSEISSSGELFF. In nucleotides, the CDR3 is TGTGCCAGCAGTGAGATTAGTAGCTCCGGGGAGCTGTTTTTT.